The clone carrying this T cell receptor (beta chain) was found many times. The antigen is undetermined. Total RNA amounts of at least 5 micrograms were extracted per sample. For the second PCR, which ran for about 7 to 11 cycles, a sample-barcoded 5' primer and a J-beta primer mix were used. Each cDNA molecule, via a template-switch adaptor with 12 random nucleotides, was tagged. TCRdb fed the 5' RACE reads into MiXCR, producing one record per CDR3 protein. The table records roughly 800,000 distinct CDR3 sequences, nearly 60% of them present only once. Trimming took 0 bases from V and 6 from J, leaving 22 bases between them. Germline V CDR1 and CDR2: SGDLS, YYNGEE. CDR3 length: 17 amino acids. This specimen comes from a study of blood T cells in healthy people across ages. Study-wide findings and caveats: Both naive CD4+ cell counts and diversity were greater in long-lived donors than in aged donors. Unsorted PBMC input precluded a conclusive naive versus antigen-experienced comparison.

The rearrangement links TRBV9 to TRBJ2-7; perhaps TRBD2 as D (7 bases). Sequencing was done on a sample of blood. The clonotype was recovered from a man aged 25-45 years in good health. CDR3 amino acids: CASSVGWGGPAEAEQYF. The CDR3 nucleotides are TGTGCCAGCAGCGTAGGTTGGGGGGGGCCTGCGGAGGCCGAGCAGTACTTC.